A selection of T cell receptor beta chains follows, all from one sample in a study of T cell responses to AZD1222 COVID-19 vaccine. Sequenced by immunoSEQ multiplex PCR; TCRdb stores in-frame clones only, minus some. The sample lists around 110,000 clones, 70% to 90% occurring once. The specimen comprised peripheral blood, sampled on day 0 of AZD1222 vaccination. The receptors derive from an adult in good health. Each CDR3 is given with its conserved first and last residue. D genes are given only for firm matches. Size tells how often a clone was seen (once, few, many) or the class of an expanded clone, and some rows leave it out.

size,length,J,V,D,DNA,CDR3
-,15,TRBJ1-5,TRBV28,-,TGTGCCAGCACCCTAAGATGGGTAGGAAATCAGCCCCAGCATTTT,CASTLRWVGNQPQHF
few,13,TRBJ1-1,TRBV11-2,-,TGTGCCAGCAGCTATACAGCGAACACTGAAGCTTTCTTT,CASSYTANTEAFF
-,15,TRBJ1-1,TRBV7-9,TRBD1,TGTGCCAGCAGCCCGACAGGGCTGATGAACACTGAAGCTTTCTTT,CASSPTGLMNTEAFF
-,17,TRBJ2-3,TRBV5-6,TRBD2,TGTGCCAGCAGCCTGGGGACTAGCGGGGGGGCCACAGATACGCAGTATTTT,CASSLGTSGGATDTQYF
-,12,TRBJ1-2,TRBV4-1,-,TGCGCCAGCAGCCAAGATACCCTTCGTTACACCTTC,CASSQDTLRYTF
-,13,TRBJ2-7,TRBV6-5,-,TGTGCCAGCAGTAGGACAGAGGTCTACGAGCAGTACTTC,CASSRTEVYEQYF
-,14,TRBJ2-3,TRBV4-2,-,TGTGCCAGCAGCCAAGCGACTTTGCCAGATACGCAGTATTTT,CASSQATLPDTQYF
-,17,TRBJ2-1,TRBV7-8,TRBD2,TGTGCCAGCAGTCCCAGAGGTAGCGGGGGACCTTACAATGAGCAGTTCTTC,CASSPRGSGGPYNEQFF
-,13,TRBJ1-5,TRBV29-1,-,TGCAGCGTTGTGTTGGGTAGCAATCAGCCCCAGCATTTT,CSVVLGSNQPQHF
-,14,TRBJ2-5,TRBV6-5,TRBD2,TGTGCCAGCGGGACTAGCGGGACACAAGAGACCCAGTACTTC,CASGTSGTQETQYF
-,17,TRBJ2-5,TRBV14,-,TGTGCCAGCAGCTACTCGGAGGGGCTAGTGGGCCTGGAGACCCAGTACTTC,CASSYSEGLVGLETQYF
-,16,TRBJ2-5,TRBV7-2,TRBD2,TGTGCCAGCAGTGTGTCCGGGACTAGGGGTCTAGAGACCCAGTACTTC,CASSVSGTRGLETQYF
-,14,TRBJ2-7,TRBV5-1,TRBD1,TGCGCCAGCAGCTCGGACAGGGGGAAATACGAGCAGTACTTC,CASSSDRGKYEQYF
-,13,TRBJ2-1,TRBV11-3,-,TGTGCCAGCAGCAGGGGCCCTAACAATGAGCAGTTCTTC,CASSRGPNNEQFF
once,16,TRBJ2-1,TRBV4-2,TRBD2,TGTGCCAGCAGCCATCGGACTAGCGGGAGCGTCAATGAGCAGTTCTTC,CASSHRTSGSVNEQFF
-,15,TRBJ2-3,TRBV5-1,TRBD2,TGCGCCAGCAGCTCCACTAGCGGGAGCACAGATACGCAGTATTTT,CASSSTSGSTDTQYF
-,12,TRBJ1-2,TRBV6-2/TRBV6-3,-,TGTGCCAGCAGTTCGGTCAACTATGGCTACACCTTC,CASSSVNYGYTF
-,16,TRBJ2-2,TRBV9,-,TGTGCCAGCAGCGTAGATCAGACAGCGAACACCGGGGAGCTGTTTTTT,CASSVDQTANTGELFF
-,20,TRBJ2-5,TRBV19,TRBD2,TGTGCCAGTAGTATTTCGGGTATGGCTAGCGGGATCCTAGACCAAGAGACCCAGTACTTC,CASSISGMASGILDQETQYF
-,14,TRBJ1-1,TRBV15,TRBD1,TGTGCCACCAGACGACAGGGGGGTTCGGGTGAAGCTTTCTTT,CATRRQGGSGEAFF
-,16,TRBJ1-4,TRBV6-5,TRBD1,TGTGCCAGCAGTTATGCGGGCCAGGGGGTAAATGAAAAACTGTTTTTT,CASSYAGQGVNEKLFF
-,14,TRBJ2-5,TRBV9,-,TGTGCCAGCAGCGTAGGGGGAATCCAAGAGACCCAGTACTTC,CASSVGGIQETQYF
-,14,TRBJ1-6,TRBV7-6,-,TGTGCCAGCAGCCTAGGGGACTATAATTCACCCCTCCACTTT,CASSLGDYNSPLHF
-,12,TRBJ1-1,TRBV2,-,TGTGCCAGCGGCAGGGGAGTCACTGAAGCTTTCTTT,CASGRGVTEAFF
-,11,TRBJ1-2,TRBV5-8,-,TGTGCCAGCAGCCTTAACTATGGCTACACCTTC,CASSLNYGYTF
-,15,TRBJ1-4,TRBV7-6,-,TGTGCCAGCAGCCAAGGGACGGGCCTAATGGGAAAACTGTTTTTT,CASSQGTGLMGKLFF
-,15,TRBJ2-7,TRBV3-1/TRBV3-2,-,TGTGCCAGCAGCCAGTTAGCCACCTCCACGTACGAGCAGTACTTC,CASSQLATSTYEQYF
-,15,TRBJ1-4,TRBV5-8,TRBD1,TGTGCCAGCTCCTGGGGGGACAGAGATAACGAAAAACTGTTTTTT,CASSWGDRDNEKLFF
once,15,TRBJ2-1,TRBV18,-,TGTGCCAGCTCACCACCGTCCCAGCCCGACAATGAGCAGTTCTTC,CASSPPSQPDNEQFF
-,18,TRBJ1-5,TRBV23-1,TRBD1,TGCGCCAGCAGTCTAGACAGGGCAGGGGGCCGTAGGGATCAGCCCCAGCATTTT,CASSLDRAGGRRDQPQHF